The rows below give T cell receptor beta chains drawn from one sample of a study of control samples from healthy donors and cancer patients. Libraries were prepared by immunoSEQ multiplex PCR; TCRdb keeps only in-frame clonotypes and omits some of them. The repertoire includes 90,000 to 150,000 clones, 88% of them detected once, and 3.4% sits in the top ten. Sample: blood. Receptors were obtained from a man aged 40-55 years in good health. Each CDR3 is given with its conserved first and last residue. The D gene is left open where the match is weak. Expanded clones get a size class; other rows say once, few or many, or leave the size out.

v_call,j_call,d_call,clone_size,cdr3_nt,cdr3_aa
TRBV6-1,TRBJ2-7,TRBD2,.,TGTGCCAGCAGTTTCCCGGGGGGGGGAAGCGAGCAGTACTTC,CASSFPGGGSEQYF
TRBV5-8,TRBJ1-2,.,.,TGTGCCAGCAGCTTGAGCGGGACGCATGGCTACACCTTC,CASSLSGTHGYTF
TRBV27,TRBJ1-1,.,once,TGTGCCAGCAGCCCCGAAATCAGGAACACTGAAGCTTTCTTT,CASSPEIRNTEAFF
TRBV29-1,TRBJ2-3,.,.,TGCAGCGTTGGGCCAAACACAGATACGCAGTATTTT,CSVGPNTDTQYF
TRBV5-1,TRBJ2-3,TRBD1,.,TGCGCCAGCAGCCGACAGGGGGAAGGAGATACGCAGTATTTT,CASSRQGEGDTQYF
TRBV7-2,TRBJ1-1,.,.,TGTGCCAGCAGCATAACCAGGTACACTGAAGCTTTCTTT,CASSITRYTEAFF
TRBV7-3,TRBJ2-3,.,.,TGTGCCAGCAGCTTAGTGGGGGGAAGCACAGATACGCAGTATTTT,CASSLVGGSTDTQYF
TRBV7-9,TRBJ2-7,.,few,TGTGCCAGCAGCCTCAGAAGTTTTGAGCAGTACTTC,CASSLRSFEQYF
TRBV20-1,TRBJ1-1,.,.,TGCAGTGCCAACCGAAGGACTGAAGCTTTCTTT,CSANRRTEAFF
TRBV7-9,TRBJ1-1,.,.,TGTGCCAGCAACCCTCCTGAGGTGATTTTGAACACTGAAGCTTTCTTT,CASNPPEVILNTEAFF
TRBV10-1,TRBJ2-7,.,few,TGCGCCAGCAGTGAGTTTTGGGACTACGAGCAGTACTTC,CASSEFWDYEQYF
TRBV25-1,TRBJ1-3,.,.,TGTGCCACCTCGTTGGCGGACTCTGGAAACACCATATATTTT,CATSLADSGNTIYF
TRBV27,TRBJ1-5,TRBD1,.,TGTGCCAGCAGCCCGATAACAGGGGGAAATCAGCCCCAGCATTTT,CASSPITGGNQPQHF
TRBV9,TRBJ2-1,TRBD2,.,TGTGCCAGCAGCCCTAGTGCTAGCGGGGAGCAGTTCTTC,CASSPSASGEQFF
TRBV24-1,TRBJ2-2,TRBD1,.,TGTGCCACCCGCGGACAGGGGGCGGTCGGGGAGCTGTTTTTT,CATRGQGAVGELFF
TRBV19,TRBJ1-3,.,.,TGTGCCAGTAGTATTCAGTTTACTGGAAACACCATATATTTT,CASSIQFTGNTIYF
TRBV6-5,TRBJ1-6,TRBD1,once,TGTGCCAGCAGCGGGACAGGAGTGAATTCACCCCTCCACTTT,CASSGTGVNSPLHF
TRBV6-2/TRBV6-3,TRBJ2-7,.,.,TGTGCCAGCAGTTCAATCGGGGAACCCTCCTACGAGCAGTACTTC,CASSSIGEPSYEQYF
TRBV19,TRBJ1-4,.,.,TGTGCCAGCCAAAAGGCCGGCCTTAATGAAAAACTGTTTTTT,CASQKAGLNEKLFF
TRBV11-3,TRBJ2-2,TRBD2,.,TGTGCCTCTCGTCGCGGGGGGGCCGGCGGGGAGCTGTTTTTT,CASRRGGAGGELFF
TRBV24-1,TRBJ1-1,.,.,TGTGCCACCAGTGAAAGTACAGGGAGAACTGAAGCTTTCTTT,CATSESTGRTEAFF
TRBV5-1,TRBJ2-2,TRBD1,once,TGCGCCAGCAGCCAAGGGACAGGTGGGGAGCTGTTTTTT,CASSQGTGGELFF
TRBV6-4,TRBJ2-2,.,.,TGTGCCAGCAGTGACACTAGCACCGGGGAGCTGTTTTTT,CASSDTSTGELFF
TRBV6-5,TRBJ1-1,.,many,TGTGCCAGCAGTTACTCCCAGGGGACCACAAGCACTGAAGCTTTCTTT,CASSYSQGTTSTEAFF
TRBV7-8,TRBJ2-3,.,.,TGTGCCAGCAGCTTAGTGTCGGGACCAGATACGCAGTATTTT,CASSLVSGPDTQYF